The 9 T cell receptor beta chains presented below share a single source sample, sequenced in a study of T-cell reconstitution after alpha-beta-depleted transplantation in children. TCRbeta library preparation incorporated unique molecular identifiers. In TCRdb, the PCR reads were re-called with MiXCR into one record per CDR3 protein. The profile shows about 370,000 distinct CDR3 sequences, about a fifth of them singletons. Material: PBMCs from the stem cell graft donor, obtained from the stem cell graft. The receptors were gathered from a human donor who donated a stem cell graft to a child with acute myeloid leukemia.

This clonotype was picked up a small number of times. V is TRBV12-3 or TRBV12-4 and J is TRBJ1-2; a weak D match, TRBD1 (5 bases). The CDR3 runs to 13 residues. V was cut by 3 bases and J by 6 bases, with 11 bases left in between. The CDR3 reads CASSLVQGDGYTF. The CDR3 DNA follows: TGTGCCAGCAGTTTGGTGCAAGGGGATGGCTACACCTTC.

The chain is built from TRBV7-2 and TRBJ2-7; 9 positions match TRBD2. The ends lost 5 bases at V and 2 bases at J; junction bases unmatched: 7. The CDR3 runs to 15 residues. Germline values: CDR1 SGHTA, CDR2 FQGNSA. CDR3 region: CASSPLAGSTYEQYF. The CDR3, as DNA: TGTGCCAGCAGCCCTCTAGCGGGATCAACCTACGAGCAGTACTTC.

The gene calls are TRBV28 and TRBJ1-1; D is unclear. The CDR3 extends over 13 amino acids. Per germline, CDR1 MDHEN and CDR2 SYDVKM. Deletions cut 8 bases from V and 4 bases from J, with 14 bases between. Written as DNA, the CDR3 is TGTGCCAGCGCTCCCCGACATTTCACTGAAGCTTTCTTT. Its translation: CASAPRHFTEAFF.

This clonotype was recorded many times. The chain combines TRBV24-1 with TRBJ2-1; 11 bases map to TRBD2. The CDR3 runs 14 residues. Germline V gene sequence: CDR1 KGHDR, CDR2 SFDVKD. Germline trimming cut 5 bases from V and 9 bases from J; bases unmatched to any gene: 5. In nucleotides, the CDR3 is TGTGCCACCAGTGTTCCGGGACTAGCGGCTGAGCAGTTCTTC. Translated, it gives CATSVPGLAAEQFF.

V gene TRBV10-3 combines with J gene TRBJ2-1; 10 nucleotides match TRBD1. Germline loops: CDR1 ENHRY, CDR2 SYGVKD. The CDR3 is 17 amino acids. V lost 0 bases and J lost 7; bases outside the gene matches: 9. The CDR3 region has the DNA TGTGCCATCAGTGAGTCCCCCGTCGGACAGGGGGTGAATGAGCAGTTCTTC. Translating it yields CAISESPVGQGVNEQFF.

Ten or more counts support this clonotype. The CDR3 region has the DNA TGTGCCAGCAGATCCGGGACTAGCGGGTACAATGAGCAGTTCTTC. Protein product: CASRSGTSGYNEQFF. V gene TRBV12-3 or TRBV12-4 combines with J gene TRBJ2-1; 12 bases are shared with TRBD2. There are 15 residues in the CDR3. The J segment lost 4 bases and the V segment lost 6 bases, leaving 4 bases of the junction unmatched.

This clonotype has only a few counts. The J gene is TRBJ2-5, the V gene TRBV5-1; 7 positions agree with TRBD1. The J segment lost 0 bases and the V segment lost 4 bases, leaving 9 bases of the junction unmatched. The CDR3 consists of 16 residues. From germline, CDR1 is SGHRS and CDR2 YFSETQ. As DNA, the CDR3 is TGCGCCAGCAGCCGAACAGGGGATTCGTACCAAGAGACCCAGTACTTC. Protein product: CASSRTGDSYQETQYF.

The chain couples TRBV29-1 to TRBJ2-1, with 7 bases matching TRBD2. J lost 6 bases, V lost 4 bases, and 6 bases had no gene match. The CDR3 length is 13 residues. Germline assignment: CDR1 SQVTM and CDR2 ANQGSEA. For the CDR3, the DNA is TGCAGCGTTGTCGGGACTACCCTCAATGAGCAGTTCTTC. Its protein is CSVVGTTLNEQFF.

This clonotype was detected a few times. The gene calls are TRBV5-6 and TRBJ2-5, with D uncertain. Per germline, CDR1 SGHDT and CDR2 YYEEEE. The CDR3 runs to 14 residues. The germline V and J ends were trimmed by 3 bases and 0 bases, with 9 bases remaining between them. CDR3 DNA: TGTGCCAGCAGCTCGGACGGATACCAAGAGACCCAGTACTTC. Translated: CASSSDGYQETQYF.